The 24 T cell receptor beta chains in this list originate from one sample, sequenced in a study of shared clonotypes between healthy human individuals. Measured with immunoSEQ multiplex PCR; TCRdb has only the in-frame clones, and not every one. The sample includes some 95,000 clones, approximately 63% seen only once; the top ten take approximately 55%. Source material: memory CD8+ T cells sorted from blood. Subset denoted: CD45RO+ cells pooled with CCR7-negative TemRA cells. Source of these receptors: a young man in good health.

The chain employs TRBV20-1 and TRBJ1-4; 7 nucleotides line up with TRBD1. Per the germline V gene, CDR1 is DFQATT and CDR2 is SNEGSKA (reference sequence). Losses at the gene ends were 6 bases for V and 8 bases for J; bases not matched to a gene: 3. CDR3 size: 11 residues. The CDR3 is CSAAGQEKLFF. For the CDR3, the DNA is TGCAGTGCGGCGGGACAGGAAAAACTGTTTTTT.

CDR3 region: CASSTTSDSRVTQYF. Written as DNA, the CDR3 is TGTGCCAGCAGCACTACCTCGGACTCGCGTGTTACGCAGTATTTT. This chain uses TRBV9 with TRBJ2-3, with D tentatively TRBD2 (5 bases). V lost 4 bases, J lost 8 bases, and 20 bases lay in between. The V gene's germline CDR1 is SGDLS and CDR2 YYNGEE. The CDR3 covers 15 residues.

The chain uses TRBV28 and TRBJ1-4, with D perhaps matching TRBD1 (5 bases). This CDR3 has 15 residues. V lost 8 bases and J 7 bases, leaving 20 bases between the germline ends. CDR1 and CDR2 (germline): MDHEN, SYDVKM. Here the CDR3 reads CASGTRKGLGEKLFF. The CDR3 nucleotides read TGTGCCAGCGGAACCAGGAAGGGGCTTGGTGAAAAACTGTTTTTT.

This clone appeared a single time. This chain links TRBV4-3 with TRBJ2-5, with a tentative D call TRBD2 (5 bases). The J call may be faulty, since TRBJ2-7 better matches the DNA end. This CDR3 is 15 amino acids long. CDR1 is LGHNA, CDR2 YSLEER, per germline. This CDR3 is CASSQDSDDSYEQYF. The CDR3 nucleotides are TGCGCCAGCAGCCAGGATAGCGATGACTCCTACGAGCAGTACTTC.

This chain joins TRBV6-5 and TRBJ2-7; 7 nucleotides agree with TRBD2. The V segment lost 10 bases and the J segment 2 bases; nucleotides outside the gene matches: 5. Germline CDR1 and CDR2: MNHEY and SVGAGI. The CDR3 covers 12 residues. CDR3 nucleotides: TGTGCCACCCGGGGGGTTACCTACGAGCAGTACTTC. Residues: CATRGVTYEQYF.

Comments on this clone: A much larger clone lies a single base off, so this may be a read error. The CDR3 loop reads CASRSGTDYEQYF. The DNA for the CDR3 is TGTGCCAGCAGATCCGGGACAGACTACGAGCAGTACTTC. The V and J genes are TRBV28 and TRBJ2-7; 7 nucleotides line up with TRBD1. J was trimmed by 3 bases and V by 6 bases; bases with no gene match: 5. Germline assignment: CDR1 MDHEN and CDR2 SYDVKM. The CDR3 covers 13 residues.

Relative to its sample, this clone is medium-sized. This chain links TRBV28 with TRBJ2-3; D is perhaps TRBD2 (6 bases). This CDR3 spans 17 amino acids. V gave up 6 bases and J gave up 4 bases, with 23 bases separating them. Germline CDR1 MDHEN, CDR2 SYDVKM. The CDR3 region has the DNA TGTGCCAGCAGCGAAGAGGAGGGAATGGTGATGGCAGATACGCAGTATTTT. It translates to CASSEEEGMVMADTQYF.

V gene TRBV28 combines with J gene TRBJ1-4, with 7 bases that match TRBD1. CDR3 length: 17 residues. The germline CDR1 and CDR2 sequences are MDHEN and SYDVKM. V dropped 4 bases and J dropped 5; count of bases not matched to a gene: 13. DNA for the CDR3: TGTGCCAGCAGTTCATCATTCCGGGGCAGGGGGAATGAAAAACTGTTTTTT. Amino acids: CASSSSFRGRGNEKLFF.

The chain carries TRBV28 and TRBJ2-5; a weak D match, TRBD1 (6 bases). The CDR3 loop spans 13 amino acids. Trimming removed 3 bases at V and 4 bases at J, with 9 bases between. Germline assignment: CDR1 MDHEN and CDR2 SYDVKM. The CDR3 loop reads CASSFTGRETQYF. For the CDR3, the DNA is TGTGCCAGCAGTTTCACAGGGAGAGAGACCCAGTACTTC.

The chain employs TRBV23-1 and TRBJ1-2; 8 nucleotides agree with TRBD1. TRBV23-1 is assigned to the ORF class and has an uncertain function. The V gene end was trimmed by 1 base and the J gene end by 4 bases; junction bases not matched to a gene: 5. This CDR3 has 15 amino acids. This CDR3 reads CASSQYRGVFYGYTF. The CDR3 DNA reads TGCGCCAGCAGTCAATACAGGGGGGTTTTCTATGGCTACACCTTC.

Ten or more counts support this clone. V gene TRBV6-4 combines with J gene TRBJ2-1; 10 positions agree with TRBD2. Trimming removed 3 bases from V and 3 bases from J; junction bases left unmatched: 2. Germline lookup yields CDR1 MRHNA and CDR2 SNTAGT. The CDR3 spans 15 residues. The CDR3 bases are TGTGCCAGCAGTGAATCTAGCGGGAGCTACAATGAGCAGTTCTTC. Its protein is CASSESSGSYNEQFF.

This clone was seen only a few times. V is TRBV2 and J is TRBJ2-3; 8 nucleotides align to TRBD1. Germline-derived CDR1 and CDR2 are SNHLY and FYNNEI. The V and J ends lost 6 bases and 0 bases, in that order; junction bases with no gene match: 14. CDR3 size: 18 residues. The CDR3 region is CASSRDRGRSSSTDTQYF. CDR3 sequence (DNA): TGTGCCAGCAGCCGTGACAGGGGACGGTCCTCTAGCACAGATACGCAGTATTTT.

The CDR3 is CASSGGEAFF. CDR3 DNA sequence: TGTGCCAGCAGCGGAGGAGAAGCTTTCTTT. This chain joins TRBV7-9 and TRBJ1-1; D not certain. Germline lookup yields CDR1 SEHNR and CDR2 FQNEAQ (reference sequence). Trimming shortened V by 5 bases and J by 8 bases, and 6 bases separated the two germline ends. There are 10 residues in the CDR3.

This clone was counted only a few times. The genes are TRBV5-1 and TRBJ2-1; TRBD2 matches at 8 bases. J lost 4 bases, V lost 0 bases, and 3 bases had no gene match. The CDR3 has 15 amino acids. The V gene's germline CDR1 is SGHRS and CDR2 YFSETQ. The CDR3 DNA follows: TGCGCCAGCAGCTTGGTCAGCGGGAGTTACAATGAGCAGTTCTTC. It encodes CASSLVSGSYNEQFF.

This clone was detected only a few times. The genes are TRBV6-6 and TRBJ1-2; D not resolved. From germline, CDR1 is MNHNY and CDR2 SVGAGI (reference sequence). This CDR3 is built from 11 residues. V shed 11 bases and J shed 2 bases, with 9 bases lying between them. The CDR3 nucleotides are TGTGCCCTGGAGGGAAACTATGGCTACACCTTC. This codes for CALEGNYGYTF.

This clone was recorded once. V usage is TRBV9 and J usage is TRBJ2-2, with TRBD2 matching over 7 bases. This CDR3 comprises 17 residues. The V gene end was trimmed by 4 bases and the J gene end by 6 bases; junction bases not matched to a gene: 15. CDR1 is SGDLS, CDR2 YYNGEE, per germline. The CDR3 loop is CASSQLGGGARPGELFF. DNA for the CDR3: TGTGCCAGCAGCCAACTCGGGGGAGGGGCGCGTCCCGGGGAGCTGTTTTTT.

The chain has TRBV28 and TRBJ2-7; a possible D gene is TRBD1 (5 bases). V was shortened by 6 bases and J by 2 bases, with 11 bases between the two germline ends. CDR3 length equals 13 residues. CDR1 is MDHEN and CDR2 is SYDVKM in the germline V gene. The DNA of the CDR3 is TGTGCCAGCAGACACGAGACAGCCTACGAGCAGTACTTC. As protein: CASRHETAYEQYF.

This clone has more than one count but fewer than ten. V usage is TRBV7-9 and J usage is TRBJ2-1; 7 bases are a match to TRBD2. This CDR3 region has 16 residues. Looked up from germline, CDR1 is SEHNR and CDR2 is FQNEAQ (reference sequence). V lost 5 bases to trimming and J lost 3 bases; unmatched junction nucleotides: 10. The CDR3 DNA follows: TGTGCCAGCAGCGAAGGTGGGAGGGGAGTCTACAATGAGCAGTTCTTC. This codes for CASSEGGRGVYNEQFF.

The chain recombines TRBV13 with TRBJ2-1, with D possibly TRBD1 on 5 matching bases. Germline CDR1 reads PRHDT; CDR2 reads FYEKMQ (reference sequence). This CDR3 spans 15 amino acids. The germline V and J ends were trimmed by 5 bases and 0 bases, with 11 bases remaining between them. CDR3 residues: CASSPRQNSYNEQFF. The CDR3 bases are TGTGCCAGCAGCCCTCGACAGAACTCCTACAATGAGCAGTTCTTC.

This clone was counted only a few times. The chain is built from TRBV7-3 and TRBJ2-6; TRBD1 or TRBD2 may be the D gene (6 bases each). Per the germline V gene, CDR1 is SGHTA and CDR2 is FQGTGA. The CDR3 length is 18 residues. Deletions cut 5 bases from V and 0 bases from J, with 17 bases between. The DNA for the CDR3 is TGTGCCAGCAGCAGGGGGGCCAGGGGAGCCTCTGGGGCCAACGTCCTGACTTTC. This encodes CASSRGARGASGANVLTF.

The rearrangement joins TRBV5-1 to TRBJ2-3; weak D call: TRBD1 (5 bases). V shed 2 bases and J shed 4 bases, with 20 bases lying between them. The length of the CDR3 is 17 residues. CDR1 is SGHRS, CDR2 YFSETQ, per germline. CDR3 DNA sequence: TGCGCCAGCAGCTTAAATACCCCATGGGGCTCCTCAGATACGCAGTATTTT. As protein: CASSLNTPWGSSDTQYF.

CDR3 sequence reads: CSVQGQGFPGELFF. For the CDR3, the DNA is TGCAGCGTTCAGGGACAGGGGTTTCCCGGGGAGCTGTTTTTT. The chain carries TRBV29-1 and TRBJ2-2; the match to TRBD1 covers 10 bases. Looked up from germline, CDR1 is SQVTM and CDR2 is ANQGSEA. The CDR3 contains 14 residues. V was pared by 5 bases and J by 6 bases, with 6 bases of the junction left unmatched.

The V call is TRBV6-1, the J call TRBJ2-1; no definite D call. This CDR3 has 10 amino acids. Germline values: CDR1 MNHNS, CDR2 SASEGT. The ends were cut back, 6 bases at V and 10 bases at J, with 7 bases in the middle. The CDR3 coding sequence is TGTGCCAGCAGATTTAGGGAGCAGTTCTTC. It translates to CASRFREQFF.

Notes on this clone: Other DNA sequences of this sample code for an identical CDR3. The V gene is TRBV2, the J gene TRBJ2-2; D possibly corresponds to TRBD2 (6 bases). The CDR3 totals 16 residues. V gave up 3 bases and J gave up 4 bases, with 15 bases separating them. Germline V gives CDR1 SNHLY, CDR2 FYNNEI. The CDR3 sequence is CASSEAWTTSTGELFF. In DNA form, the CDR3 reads TGTGCCAGCAGTGAGGCATGGACTACCTCCACCGGGGAGCTGTTTTTT.